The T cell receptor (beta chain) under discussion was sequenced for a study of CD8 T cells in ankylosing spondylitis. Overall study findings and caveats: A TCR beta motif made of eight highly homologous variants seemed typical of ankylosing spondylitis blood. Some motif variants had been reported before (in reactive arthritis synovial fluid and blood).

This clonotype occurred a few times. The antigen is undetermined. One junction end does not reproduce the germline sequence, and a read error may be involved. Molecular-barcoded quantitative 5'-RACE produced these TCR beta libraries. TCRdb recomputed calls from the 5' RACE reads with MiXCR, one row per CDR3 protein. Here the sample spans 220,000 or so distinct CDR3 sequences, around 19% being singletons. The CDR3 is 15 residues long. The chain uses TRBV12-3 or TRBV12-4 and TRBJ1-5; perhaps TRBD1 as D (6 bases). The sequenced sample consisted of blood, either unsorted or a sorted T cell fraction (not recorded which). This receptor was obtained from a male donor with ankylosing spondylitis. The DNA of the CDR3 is TGTGCCAGCAGTTTAGAGGGACATCTTAATCACCCCCAGCATTTT. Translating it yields CASSLEGHLNHPQHF.